The rows below give T cell receptor beta chains drawn from one sample of a study of blood T cell repertoires in COVID-19. Using immunoSEQ multiplex PCR, the repertoire was profiled, and TCRdb retains in-frame clones only, with some absent. The sample has about 230,000 clones, around four fifths seen once. Sequencing input: peripheral blood. Receptor source: a man aged 40-49 years with acute or convalescent COVID-19. Each CDR3 is given with its conserved first and last residue. Fields, in order: D gene, clone size, V gene, J gene, CDR3 DNA, CDR3 protein. D genes are given only for firm matches. Only part of the rows carry a size: once, few, many, or a class if the clone is expanded.

d_call: TRBD1
clone_size: NA
v_call: TRBV11-3
j_call: TRBJ2-7
cdr3_nt: TGTGCCAGCAGCACCCGGACAGGGTACGAGCAGTACTTC
cdr3_aa: CASSTRTGYEQYF

d_call: NA
clone_size: NA
v_call: TRBV12-3/TRBV12-4
j_call: TRBJ1-2
cdr3_nt: TGTGCCAGCAGTTTAGCGCAGGTGGGCTACACCTTC
cdr3_aa: CASSLAQVGYTF

d_call: NA
clone_size: NA
v_call: TRBV5-4
j_call: TRBJ2-6
cdr3_nt: TGTGCCAGCAGCTTGTACTCCTCTGGGGCCAACGTCCTGACTTTC
cdr3_aa: CASSLYSSGANVLTF

d_call: TRBD1
clone_size: NA
v_call: TRBV5-4
j_call: TRBJ2-7
cdr3_nt: TGTGCCAGCAGCTTGACAGGGGTCCACGAGCAGTACTTC
cdr3_aa: CASSLTGVHEQYF

d_call: NA
clone_size: NA
v_call: TRBV6-1
j_call: TRBJ1-3
cdr3_nt: TGTGCCAGCAGTGAAATCGGAGTTCGGGGGGGAAACACCATATATTTT
cdr3_aa: CASSEIGVRGGNTIYF

d_call: TRBD1
clone_size: NA
v_call: TRBV6-2/TRBV6-3
j_call: TRBJ1-6
cdr3_nt: TGTGCCAGCAGTTACTCGACTAAGATGGGACAGGGAGTTAATTCACCCCTCCACTTT
cdr3_aa: CASSYSTKMGQGVNSPLHF

d_call: TRBD2
clone_size: NA
v_call: TRBV6-4
j_call: TRBJ2-1
cdr3_nt: TGTGCCAGCAGTGCCTCCGGGACTAGCTCTGAGCAGTTCTTC
cdr3_aa: CASSASGTSSEQFF

d_call: NA
clone_size: NA
v_call: TRBV5-6
j_call: TRBJ2-4
cdr3_nt: TGTGCCAGCAGCTTGGGGCCTTCGCCGGCCAAAAACATTCAGTACTTC
cdr3_aa: CASSLGPSPAKNIQYF

d_call: NA
clone_size: NA
v_call: TRBV15
j_call: TRBJ1-2
cdr3_nt: TGTGCCACCAGCAGAGGGACACAGCAACGCCACTATGGCTACACCTTC
cdr3_aa: CATSRGTQQRHYGYTF

d_call: NA
clone_size: few
v_call: TRBV6-1
j_call: TRBJ2-1
cdr3_nt: TGTGCCAGCAGTGAAGAGGATGGGAGCGCTCACAATGAGCAGTTCTTC
cdr3_aa: CASSEEDGSAHNEQFF

d_call: NA
clone_size: once
v_call: TRBV25-1
j_call: TRBJ2-1
cdr3_nt: TGTGCCAGCAGTGCCCCCTCGGGGTACAATGAGCAGTTCTTC
cdr3_aa: CASSAPSGYNEQFF

d_call: NA
clone_size: NA
v_call: TRBV6-6
j_call: TRBJ1-6
cdr3_nt: TGTGCCAGCAGTTATGCGACGGGGGGCGAAAATTCACCCCTCCACTTT
cdr3_aa: CASSYATGGENSPLHF

d_call: TRBD2
clone_size: NA
v_call: TRBV5-1
j_call: TRBJ2-1
cdr3_nt: TGCGCCAGCAGCTCGGGACTAGCGGGAGGTCCCTACAATGAGCAGTTCTTC
cdr3_aa: CASSSGLAGGPYNEQFF

d_call: TRBD1
clone_size: NA
v_call: TRBV7-8
j_call: TRBJ1-2
cdr3_nt: TGTGCCAGCAGCTTAGTGGCAGGGGGCGCGAGGGGCTACACCTTC
cdr3_aa: CASSLVAGGARGYTF

d_call: TRBD1
clone_size: few
v_call: TRBV11-2
j_call: TRBJ1-2
cdr3_nt: TGTGCCAGCAGTCTAGGGTCAGGGACAGATGGCTACACCTTC
cdr3_aa: CASSLGSGTDGYTF

d_call: NA
clone_size: NA
v_call: TRBV27
j_call: TRBJ2-1
cdr3_nt: TGTGCCAGCAGTTTAAGGGGTCCCTACAATGAGCAGTTCTTC
cdr3_aa: CASSLRGPYNEQFF

d_call: NA
clone_size: once
v_call: TRBV2
j_call: TRBJ1-6
cdr3_nt: TGTGCCAGCGGGGGGGACCCAAATGGGTCACCCCTCCACTTT
cdr3_aa: CASGGDPNGSPLHF

d_call: NA
clone_size: NA
v_call: TRBV18
j_call: TRBJ2-2
cdr3_nt: TGTGCCAGCTCAACGAGTACCGGGGAGCTGTTTTTT
cdr3_aa: CASSTSTGELFF

d_call: NA
clone_size: NA
v_call: TRBV6-6
j_call: TRBJ1-4
cdr3_nt: TGTGCCAGCCGGGGGGGAGAGAGTGAAAAACTGTTTTTT
cdr3_aa: CASRGGESEKLFF

d_call: NA
clone_size: few
v_call: TRBV28
j_call: TRBJ1-5
cdr3_nt: TGTGCCAGCAGCCTCGTCTTCCCTCATCAGCCCCAGCATTTT
cdr3_aa: CASSLVFPHQPQHF

d_call: TRBD2
clone_size: NA
v_call: TRBV5-1
j_call: TRBJ2-6
cdr3_nt: TGCGCCAGCAGCTTTCTAAAGGGGACTAGCGGCGGCTCTGGGGCCAACGTCCTGACTTTC
cdr3_aa: CASSFLKGTSGGSGANVLTF

d_call: TRBD2
clone_size: NA
v_call: TRBV30
j_call: TRBJ2-1
cdr3_nt: TGTGCCTGGAGTCAGGGACTAGCGGGAGGGTACAATGAGCAGTTCTTC
cdr3_aa: CAWSQGLAGGYNEQFF

d_call: TRBD2
clone_size: NA
v_call: TRBV6-4
j_call: TRBJ2-5
cdr3_nt: TGTGCCAGCAGTGATGTACCTAGCGGGACGCAAGAGACCCAGTACTTC
cdr3_aa: CASSDVPSGTQETQYF

d_call: TRBD2
clone_size: NA
v_call: TRBV9
j_call: TRBJ2-7
cdr3_nt: TGTGCCAGCAGCCCTCTAGCGGGAGAAGACGAGCAGTACTTC
cdr3_aa: CASSPLAGEDEQYF

d_call: NA
clone_size: NA
v_call: TRBV13
j_call: TRBJ2-1
cdr3_nt: TGTGCCAGCAGCCCGAGGGACTTCTACAATGAGCAGTTCTTC
cdr3_aa: CASSPRDFYNEQFF

d_call: TRBD2
clone_size: NA
v_call: TRBV7-9
j_call: TRBJ2-6
cdr3_nt: TGTGCCAGCAGCCTCCGGACTAGCGGGAGATCTGGGGCCAACGTCCTGACTTTC
cdr3_aa: CASSLRTSGRSGANVLTF

d_call: TRBD1
clone_size: few
v_call: TRBV6-5
j_call: TRBJ2-2
cdr3_nt: TGTGCCAGCAGAGACAGGGGGACCGGGGAGCTGTTTTTT
cdr3_aa: CASRDRGTGELFF

d_call: TRBD1
clone_size: NA
v_call: TRBV5-1
j_call: TRBJ2-7
cdr3_nt: TGCGCCAGCAGCCCAACCTCGGGACAGGGGGAAGAGCAGTACTTC
cdr3_aa: CASSPTSGQGEEQYF

d_call: NA
clone_size: NA
v_call: TRBV27
j_call: TRBJ2-2
cdr3_nt: TGTGCCAGCAGTTTATCTCTAGGCGGGACAGCTTCCGGGGAGCTGTTTTTT
cdr3_aa: CASSLSLGGTASGELFF